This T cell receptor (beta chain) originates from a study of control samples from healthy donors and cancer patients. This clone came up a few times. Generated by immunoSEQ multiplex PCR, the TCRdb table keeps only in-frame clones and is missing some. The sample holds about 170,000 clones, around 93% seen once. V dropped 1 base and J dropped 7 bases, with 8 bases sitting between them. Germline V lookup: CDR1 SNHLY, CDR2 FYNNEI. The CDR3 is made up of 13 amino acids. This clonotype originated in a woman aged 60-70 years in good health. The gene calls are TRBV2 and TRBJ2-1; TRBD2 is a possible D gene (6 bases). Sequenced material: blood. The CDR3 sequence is CASSEGLVNEQFF. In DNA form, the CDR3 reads TGTGCCAGCAGTGAAGGACTAGTTAATGAGCAGTTCTTC.